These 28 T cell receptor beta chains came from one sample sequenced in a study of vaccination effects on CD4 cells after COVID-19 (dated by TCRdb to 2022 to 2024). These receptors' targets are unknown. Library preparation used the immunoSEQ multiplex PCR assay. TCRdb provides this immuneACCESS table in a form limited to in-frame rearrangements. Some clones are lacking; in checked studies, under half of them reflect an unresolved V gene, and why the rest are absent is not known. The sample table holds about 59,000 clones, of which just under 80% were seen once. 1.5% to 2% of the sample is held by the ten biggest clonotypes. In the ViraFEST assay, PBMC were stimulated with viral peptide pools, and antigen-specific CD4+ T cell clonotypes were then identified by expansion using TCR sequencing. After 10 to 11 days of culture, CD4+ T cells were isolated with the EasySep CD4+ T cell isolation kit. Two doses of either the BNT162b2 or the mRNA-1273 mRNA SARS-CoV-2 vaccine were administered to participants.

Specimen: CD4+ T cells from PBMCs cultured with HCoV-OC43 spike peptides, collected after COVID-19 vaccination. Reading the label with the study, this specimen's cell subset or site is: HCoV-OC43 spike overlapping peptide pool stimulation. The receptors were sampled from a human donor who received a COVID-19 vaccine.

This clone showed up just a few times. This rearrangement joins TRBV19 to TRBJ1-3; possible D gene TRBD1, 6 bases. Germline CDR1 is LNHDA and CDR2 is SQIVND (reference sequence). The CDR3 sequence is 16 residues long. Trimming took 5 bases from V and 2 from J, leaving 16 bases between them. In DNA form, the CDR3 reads TGTGCCAGTAGTCGACGGACAGAGGCGACTGGAAACACCATATATTTT. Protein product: CASSRRTEATGNTIYF.

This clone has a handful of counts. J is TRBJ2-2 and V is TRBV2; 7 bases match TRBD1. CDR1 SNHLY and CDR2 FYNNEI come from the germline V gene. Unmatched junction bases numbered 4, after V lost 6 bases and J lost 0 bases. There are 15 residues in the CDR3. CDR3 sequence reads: CASRAQGANTGELFF. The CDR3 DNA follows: TGTGCCAGCAGGGCTCAGGGGGCGAACACCGGGGAGCTGTTTTTT.

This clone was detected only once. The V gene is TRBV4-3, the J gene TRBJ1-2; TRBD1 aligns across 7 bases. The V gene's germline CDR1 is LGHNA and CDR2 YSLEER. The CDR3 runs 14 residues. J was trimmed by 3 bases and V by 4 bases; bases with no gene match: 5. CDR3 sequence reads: CASSRVTGDYGYTF. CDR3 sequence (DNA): TGCGCCAGCAGCCGCGTTACAGGGGACTATGGCTACACCTTC.

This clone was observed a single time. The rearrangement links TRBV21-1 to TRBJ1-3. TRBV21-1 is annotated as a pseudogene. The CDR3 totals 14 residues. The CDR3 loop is CASSRSSSGNTIYF. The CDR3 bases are TGTGCCAGCAGCCGTTCGAGCTCTGGAAACACCATATATTTT.

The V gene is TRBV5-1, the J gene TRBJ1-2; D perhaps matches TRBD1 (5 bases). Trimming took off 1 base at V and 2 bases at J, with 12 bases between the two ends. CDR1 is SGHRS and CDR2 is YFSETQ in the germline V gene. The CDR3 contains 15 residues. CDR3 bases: TGCGCCAGCAGCTTGATCGGCAAGGGGAACTATGGCTACACCTTC. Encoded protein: CASSLIGKGNYGYTF.

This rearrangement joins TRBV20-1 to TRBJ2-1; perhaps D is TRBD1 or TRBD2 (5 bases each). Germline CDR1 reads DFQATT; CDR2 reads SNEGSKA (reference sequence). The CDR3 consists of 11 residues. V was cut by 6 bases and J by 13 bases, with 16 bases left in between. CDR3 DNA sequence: TGCAGTGCCCGGTTAGTGGGGGTTCAGTTCTTC. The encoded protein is CSARLVGVQFF.

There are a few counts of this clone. CDR3 loop: CASSESGTGGTGELFF. The CDR3 region has the DNA TGCGCCAGCAGTGAGTCCGGGACAGGGGGTACCGGGGAGCTGTTTTTT. V usage is TRBV10-1 and J usage is TRBJ2-2, with 11 bases that match TRBD1. V gave up 0 bases and J gave up 5 bases; unmatched junction bases: 2. Germline CDR1 reads WNHNN; CDR2 reads SYGVQD (reference sequence). The CDR3 covers 16 residues.

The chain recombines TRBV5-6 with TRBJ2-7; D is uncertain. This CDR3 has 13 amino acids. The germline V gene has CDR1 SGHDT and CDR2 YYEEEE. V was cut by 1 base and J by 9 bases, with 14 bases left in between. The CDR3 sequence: CASSLTAGPGQYV. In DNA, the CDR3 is TGTGCCAGCAGCTTGACTGCCGGGCCAGGGCAGTACGTC.

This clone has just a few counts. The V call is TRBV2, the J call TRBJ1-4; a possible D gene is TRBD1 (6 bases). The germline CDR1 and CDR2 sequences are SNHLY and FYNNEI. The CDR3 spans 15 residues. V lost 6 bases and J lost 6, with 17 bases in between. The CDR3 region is CASRPGGGLHEKLFF. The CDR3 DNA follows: TGTGCCAGCAGACCCGGTGGGGGGCTACATGAAAAACTGTTTTTT.

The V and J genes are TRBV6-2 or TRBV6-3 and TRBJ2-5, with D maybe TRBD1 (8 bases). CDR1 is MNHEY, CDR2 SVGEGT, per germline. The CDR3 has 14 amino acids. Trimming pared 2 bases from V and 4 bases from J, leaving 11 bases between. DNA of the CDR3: TGTGCCAGCAGTTACACAGGGGGGGTAGAGACCCAGTACTTC. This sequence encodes CASSYTGGVETQYF.

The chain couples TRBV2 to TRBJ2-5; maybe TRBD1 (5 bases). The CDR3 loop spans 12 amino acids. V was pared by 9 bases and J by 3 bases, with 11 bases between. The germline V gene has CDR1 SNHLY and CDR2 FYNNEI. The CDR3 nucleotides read TGTGCCAGTGGACACTTCAAAGAGACCCAGTACTTC. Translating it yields CASGHFKETQYF.

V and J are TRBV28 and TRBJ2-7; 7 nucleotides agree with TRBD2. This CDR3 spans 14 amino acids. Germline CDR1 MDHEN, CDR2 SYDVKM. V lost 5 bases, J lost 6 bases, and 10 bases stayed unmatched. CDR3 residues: CASSGSGDLGEQYV. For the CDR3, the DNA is TGTGCCAGCAGTGGAAGCGGGGACCTTGGCGAGCAGTACGTC.

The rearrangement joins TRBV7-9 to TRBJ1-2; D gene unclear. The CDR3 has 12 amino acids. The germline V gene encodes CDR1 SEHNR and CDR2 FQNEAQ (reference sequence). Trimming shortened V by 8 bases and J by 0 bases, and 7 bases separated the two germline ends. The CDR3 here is CASDATNYGYTF. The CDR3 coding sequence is TGTGCCAGCGACGCCACTAACTATGGCTACACCTTC.

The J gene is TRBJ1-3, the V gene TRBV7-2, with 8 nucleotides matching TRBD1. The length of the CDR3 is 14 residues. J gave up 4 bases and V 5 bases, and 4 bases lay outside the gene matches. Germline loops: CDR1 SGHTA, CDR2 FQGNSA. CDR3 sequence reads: CASSDRDRGNTIYF. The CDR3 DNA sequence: TGTGCCAGCAGCGATAGGGACAGGGGAAACACCATATATTTT.

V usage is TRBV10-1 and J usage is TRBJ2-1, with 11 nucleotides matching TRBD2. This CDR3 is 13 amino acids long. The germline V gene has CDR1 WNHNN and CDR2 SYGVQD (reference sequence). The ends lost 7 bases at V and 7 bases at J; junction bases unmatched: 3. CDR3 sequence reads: CASKLAGGNEQFF. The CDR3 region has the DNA TGCGCCAGCAAGCTAGCGGGGGGTAATGAGCAGTTCTTC.

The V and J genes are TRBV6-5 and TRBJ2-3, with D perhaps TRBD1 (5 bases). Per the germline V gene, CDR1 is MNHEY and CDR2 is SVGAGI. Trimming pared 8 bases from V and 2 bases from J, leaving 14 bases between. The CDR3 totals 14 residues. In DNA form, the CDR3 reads TGTGCCAGCCGGCAGGGCGGAGCCACAGATACGCAGTATTTT. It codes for CASRQGGATDTQYF.

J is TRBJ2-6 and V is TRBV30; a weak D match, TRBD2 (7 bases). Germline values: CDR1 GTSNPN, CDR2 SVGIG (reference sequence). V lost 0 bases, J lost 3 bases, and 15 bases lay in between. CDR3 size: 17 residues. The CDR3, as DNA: TGTGCCTGGAGTGTACGAGGGGGGGCGGTTGGGGCCAACGTCCTGACTTTC. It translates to CAWSVRGGAVGANVLTF. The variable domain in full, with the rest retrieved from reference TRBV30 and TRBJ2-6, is SQTIHQWPATLVQPVGSPLSLECTVEGTSNPNLYWYRQAAGRGLQLLFYSVGIGQISSEVPQNLSASRPQDRQFILSSKKLLLSDSGFYLCAWSVRGGAVGANVLTFGAGSRLTVL.

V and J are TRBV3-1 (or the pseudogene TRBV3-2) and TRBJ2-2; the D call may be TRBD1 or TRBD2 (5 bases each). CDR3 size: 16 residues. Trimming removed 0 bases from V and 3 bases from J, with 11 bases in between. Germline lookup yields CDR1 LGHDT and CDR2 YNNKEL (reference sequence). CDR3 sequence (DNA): TGTGCCAGCAGCCAAGAATTTTGGGGGTACACCGGGGAGCTGTTTTTT. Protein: CASSQEFWGYTGELFF.

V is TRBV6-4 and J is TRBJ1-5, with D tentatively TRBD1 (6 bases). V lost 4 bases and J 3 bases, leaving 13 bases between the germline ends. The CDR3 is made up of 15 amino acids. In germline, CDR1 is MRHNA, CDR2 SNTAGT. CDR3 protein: CASSAIGTLNQPQHF. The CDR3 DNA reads TGTGCCAGCAGTGCCATCGGGACACTCAATCAGCCCCAGCATTTT.

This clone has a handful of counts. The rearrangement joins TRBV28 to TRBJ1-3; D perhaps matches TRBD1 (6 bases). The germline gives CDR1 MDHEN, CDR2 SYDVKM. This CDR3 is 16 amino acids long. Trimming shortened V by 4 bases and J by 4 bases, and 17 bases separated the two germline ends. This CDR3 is CASSSAGGGQGNTIYF. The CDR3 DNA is TGTGCCAGCAGTTCCGCCGGAGGGGGGCAAGGAAACACCATATATTTT.

As DNA, the CDR3 is TGCGCCAGCAGCTTGGGGGGACAGCCCTACGAGCAGTACGTC. Translated, it gives CASSLGGQPYEQYV. V and J are TRBV5-1 and TRBJ2-7; 7 bases are a match to TRBD1. The CDR3 runs 14 residues. Germline V gives CDR1 SGHRS, CDR2 YFSETQ. V lost 0 bases and J lost 2; bases outside the gene matches: 2.

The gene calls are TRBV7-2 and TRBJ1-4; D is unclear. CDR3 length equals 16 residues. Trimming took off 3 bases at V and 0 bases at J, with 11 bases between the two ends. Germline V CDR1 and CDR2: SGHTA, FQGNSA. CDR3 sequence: CASSFYGSATNEKLFF. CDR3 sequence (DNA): TGTGCCAGCAGCTTTTACGGGAGTGCAACTAATGAAAAACTGTTTTTT. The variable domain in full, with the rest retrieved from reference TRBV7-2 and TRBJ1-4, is GAGVSQSPSNKVTEKGKDVELRCDPISGHTALYWYRQSLGQGLEFLIYFQGNSAPDKSGLPSDRFSAERTGGSVSTLTIQRTQQEDSAVYLCASSFYGSATNEKLFFGSGTQLSVL.

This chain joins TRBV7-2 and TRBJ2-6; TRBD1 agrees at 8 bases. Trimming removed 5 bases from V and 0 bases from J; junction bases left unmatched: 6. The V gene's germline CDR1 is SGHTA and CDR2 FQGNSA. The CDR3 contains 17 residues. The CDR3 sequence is CASSAPGQASGANVLTF. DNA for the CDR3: TGTGCCAGCAGCGCTCCGGGACAGGCCTCTGGGGCCAACGTCCTGACTTTC.

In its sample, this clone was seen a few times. The CDR3 loop reads CATSGTADSPLHF. In nucleotides, the CDR3 is TGTGCCACCAGTGGGACAGCTGATTCACCCCTCCACTTT. The genes are TRBV24-1 and TRBJ1-6; perhaps TRBD1 as D (6 bases). V lost 5 bases and J lost 8, with 9 bases in between. In germline, CDR1 is KGHDR, CDR2 SFDVKD. This CDR3 has 13 amino acids.

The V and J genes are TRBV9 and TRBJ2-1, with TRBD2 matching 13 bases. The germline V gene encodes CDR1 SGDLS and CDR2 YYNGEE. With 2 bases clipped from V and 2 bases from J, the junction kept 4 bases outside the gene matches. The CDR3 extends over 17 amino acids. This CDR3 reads CASSVGLAGVPYNEQFF. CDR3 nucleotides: TGTGCCAGCAGCGTTGGACTAGCGGGGGTCCCCTACAATGAGCAGTTCTTC.

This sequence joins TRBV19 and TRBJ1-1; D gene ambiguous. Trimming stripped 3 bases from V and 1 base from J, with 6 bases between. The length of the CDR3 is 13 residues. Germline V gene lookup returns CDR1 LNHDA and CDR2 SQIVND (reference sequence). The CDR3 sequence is CASSIVRNTEAFF. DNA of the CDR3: TGTGCCAGTAGTATTGTTCGGAACACTGAAGCTTTCTTT.

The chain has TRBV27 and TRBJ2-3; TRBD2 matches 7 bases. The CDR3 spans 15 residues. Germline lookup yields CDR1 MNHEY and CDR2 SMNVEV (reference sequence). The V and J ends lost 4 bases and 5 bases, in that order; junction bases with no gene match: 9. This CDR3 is CASSYLAAQGDTQYF. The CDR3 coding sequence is TGTGCCAGCAGTTATCTAGCGGCTCAGGGAGATACGCAGTATTTT.

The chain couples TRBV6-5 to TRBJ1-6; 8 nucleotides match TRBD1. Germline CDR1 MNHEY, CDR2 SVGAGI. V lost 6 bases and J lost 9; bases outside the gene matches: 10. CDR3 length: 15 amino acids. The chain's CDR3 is CASRPDRGNGSPLHF. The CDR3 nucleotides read TGTGCCAGCAGGCCAGACAGGGGAAACGGTTCACCCCTCCACTTT.